The 32 T cell receptor beta chains reported below all come from one sample, sequenced in a study of blood T cells in healthy people across ages. Using a J-beta primer mix together with a sample-barcoded 5' primer, a second PCR was run for roughly 6 to 12 cycles. Each CDR3 protein is one row after TCRdb ran MiXCR on the 5' RACE reads. The repertoire holds over 750,000 distinct CDR3 sequences, with 20% to 30% as singletons. The data were also submitted as part of a second study, on T cells of mothers and their children.

The sequenced sample was blood. All receptors come from a boy aged 5-17 years in good health.

The rearrangement uses TRBV2 and TRBJ2-5; possibly TRBD1 or TRBD2 for D (5 bases each). Germline V CDR1 and CDR2: SNHLY, FYNNEI. The length of the CDR3 is 13 residues. V lost 6 bases to trimming and J lost 5 bases, with 13 bases between them. The CDR3 loop is CASSGTNWETQYF. Here the CDR3 DNA reads TGTGCCAGCAGCGGGACGAATTGGGAGACCCAGTACTTC.

V is TRBV11-2 and J is TRBJ1-2, with D tentatively TRBD1 (5 bases). Trimming left V 5 bases short and J 4 bases short, with 14 bases between. Germline V CDR1 and CDR2: SGHAT, FQNNGV. The length of the CDR3 is 14 residues. The CDR3 DNA sequence: TGTGCCAGCAGCCCATCCCGGGGGGTCTATGGCTACACCTTC. It encodes CASSPSRGVYGYTF.

In this sample, this clonotype turned up a few times. The chain combines TRBV3-1 with TRBJ2-6; the D gene is possibly TRBD1 (5 bases). The CDR3 contains 15 residues. Germline V lookup: CDR1 LGHDT, CDR2 YNNKEL (reference sequence). Trimming shortened V by 5 bases and J by 2 bases, and 10 bases separated the two germline ends. CDR3 bases: TGTGCCAGCAGCATGGACATACCTGGGGCCAACGTCCTGACTTTC. Its translation: CASSMDIPGANVLTF.

The chain carries TRBV14 and TRBJ2-1, with unresolved D. V lost 3 bases and J lost 10, with 13 bases in between. The CDR3 sequence is 13 residues long. Per the germline V gene, CDR1 is SGHDN and CDR2 is FVKESK. CDR3 protein: CASSQGSLREQFF. The CDR3 DNA reads TGTGCCAGCAGCCAGGGGTCCCTCAGAGAGCAGTTCTTC.

V is TRBV7-9 and J is TRBJ2-2, with 8 bases matching TRBD1. This CDR3 has 16 amino acids. J gave up 9 bases and V 7 bases, and 16 bases lay outside the gene matches. The V gene's germline CDR1 is SEHNR and CDR2 FQNEAQ (reference sequence). CDR3 protein: CASTDPGGQVSRELFF. CDR3 coding DNA: TGTGCCAGCACCGACCCCGGGGGACAGGTCTCCAGGGAGCTGTTTTTT.

This clonotype has a handful of counts. The gene calls are TRBV10-3 and TRBJ2-7; D is ambiguous. The CDR3 contains 15 residues. V lost 0 bases to trimming and J lost 0 bases, with 9 bases between them. CDR1 and CDR2 (germline): ENHRY, SYGVKD. CDR3 amino acids: CAISESRLSSYEQYF. The DNA for the CDR3 is TGTGCCATCAGTGAGTCAAGGCTCTCCTCCTACGAGCAGTACTTC.

The rearrangement links TRBV29-1 to TRBJ2-5, with a weak D call TRBD2 (6 bases). Looked up from germline, CDR1 is SQVTM and CDR2 is ANQGSEA. Trimming left V 5 bases short and J 4 bases short, with 14 bases between. CDR3 length equals 13 residues. CDR3 sequence (DNA): TGCAGCGTTCGGCGGGGAACAGGAGAGACCCAGTACTTC. Translated: CSVRRGTGETQYF.

Remarks on this clonotype: The germline gene is not matched at one end of the junction; a read error may be the cause. V gene TRBV12-3 or TRBV12-4 combines with J gene TRBJ1-5; D perhaps matches TRBD1 (5 bases). The CDR3 is 15 amino acids. The CDR3 sequence: CASRPLGTGNRPQHF. CDR3 nucleotide sequence: TGTGCCAGCAGGCCTCTGGGAACAGGCAATCGGCCCCAGCATTTT.

This chain connects TRBV2 to TRBJ2-5; TRBD2 matches at 8 bases. Germline loops: CDR1 SNHLY, CDR2 FYNNEI. This CDR3 is built from 14 residues. The junction had 5 bases not matched to a gene; V was cut back by 4 bases and J by 4 bases. In DNA form, the CDR3 reads TGTGCCAGCAGTGCGCGGGGGGCTACAGAGACCCAGTACTTC. This sequence encodes CASSARGATETQYF.

The chain carries TRBV15 and TRBJ2-3; D is undetermined. Trimming stripped 4 bases from V and 6 bases from J, with 8 bases between. The CDR3 covers 12 residues. Germline lookup yields CDR1 LNHNV and CDR2 YYDKDF (reference sequence). The CDR3 sequence: CATSIDLDTQYF. CDR3 DNA sequence: TGTGCCACCAGCATTGATCTGGATACGCAGTATTTT. Looking up the rest from reference TRBV15 and TRBJ2-3 gives the full variable domain: DAMVIQNPRYQVTQFGKPVTLSCSQTLNHNVMYWYQQKSSQAPKLLFHYYDKDFNNEADTPDNFQSRRPNTSFCFLDIRSPGLGDTAMYLCATSIDLDTQYFGPGTRLTVL.

Concerning this clonotype itself: The junction does not match germline at one end; this may be a read error. CDR3 region: CASSLADAQYF. The CDR3 nucleotides are TGTGCCAGCAGTTTAGCAGATGCGCAGTATTTT. The V call is TRBV12-3 or TRBV12-4, the J call TRBJ2-3; no clear D gene. The CDR3 contains 11 residues.

This clonotype was seen ten or more times. The rearrangement joins TRBV20-1 to TRBJ2-5; D unresolved. The length of the CDR3 is 15 residues. V was clipped by 0 bases and J by 1 base, with 12 bases between them. Germline-derived CDR1 and CDR2 are DFQATT and SNEGSKA (reference sequence). The CDR3 loop reads CSARDSGRTQETQYF. CDR3 DNA: TGCAGTGCTAGAGATAGTGGGCGGACCCAAGAGACCCAGTACTTC.

In its sample, this clonotype was seen a few times. The V gene is TRBV5-5, the J gene TRBJ1-4; D is unresolved. The CDR3 length is 16 residues. Trimming removed 1 base from V and 6 bases from J, with 16 bases in between. The germline gives CDR1 SGHKS, CDR2 YYEKEE (reference sequence). The CDR3 nucleotides are TGTGCCAGCAGCTTGTGGAGCTGGAGGGCGGATGAAAAACTGTTTTTT. It codes for CASSLWSWRADEKLFF.

This clonotype showed up just a few times. The chain combines TRBV15 with TRBJ2-1, with D uncertain. The CDR3 is 17 amino acids. Trimming removed 0 bases from V and 1 base from J, with 13 bases in between. From germline, CDR1 is LNHNV and CDR2 YYDKDF (reference sequence). The CDR3 coding sequence is TGTGCCACCAGCAGAGACGTAGGGTCCGGTTCCTACAATGAGCAGTTCTTC. Translating gives CATSRDVGSGSYNEQFF.

The rearrangement joins TRBV29-1 to TRBJ1-1, with 8 bases matching TRBD1. This CDR3 is built from 13 residues. V shed 5 bases, J shed 4 bases, and the junction held 6 bases outside the gene matches. Germline V gene data show CDR1 as SQVTM and CDR2 as ANQGSEA. The CDR3 loop reads CSVLRGRVTEAFF. In DNA form, the CDR3 reads TGCAGCGTTCTCAGGGGGCGCGTCACTGAAGCTTTCTTT.

A remark on this clonotype: A much larger clone differs from this one at a single base, so this may be a read error. The chain uses TRBV6-2 or TRBV6-3 and TRBJ2-5; possibly TRBD1 for D (5 bases). Germline loops: CDR1 MNHEY, CDR2 SVGEGT. The CDR3 extends over 14 amino acids. V was pared by 6 bases and J by 5 bases, with 16 bases between. In nucleotides, the CDR3 is TGTGCCAGCAGCTCTTACAGGCGTCGCGAGACCCAGTACTTC. It codes for CASSSYRRRETQYF.

A few counts support this clonotype. V and J are TRBV20-1 and TRBJ1-2; TRBD1 matches 7 bases. CDR3 size: 14 residues. J was trimmed by 6 bases and V by 2 bases; bases with no gene match: 9. Looked up from germline, CDR1 is DFQATT and CDR2 is SNEGSKA (reference sequence). In DNA, the CDR3 is TGCAGTGCTAGATTCTCCAGGGGGAAGGATGGCTACACCTTC. This gives the protein CSARFSRGKDGYTF.

This clonotype has a handful of counts. This chain links TRBV5-1 with TRBJ2-7, with TRBD2 matching 11 bases. The CDR3 runs to 15 residues. Germline lookup yields CDR1 SGHRS and CDR2 YFSETQ. V was clipped by 1 base and J by 3 bases; unmatched bases: 3. This CDR3 reads CASSLIGTSGYEQYF. CDR3 bases: TGCGCCAGCAGCTTGATCGGGACTAGCGGCTACGAGCAGTACTTC.

V usage is TRBV7-9 and J usage is TRBJ2-5, with a possible D match to TRBD1 (6 bases). This CDR3 is 14 amino acids long. Between the trimmed V and J ends, which lost 5 bases and 2 bases, there was a span of 12 bases. The germline V gene has CDR1 SEHNR and CDR2 FQNEAQ (reference sequence). CDR3 residues: CASSPGHMQETQYF. The CDR3 nucleotides read TGTGCCAGCAGCCCGGGACATATGCAAGAGACCCAGTACTTC.

This chain connects TRBV5-1 to TRBJ1-3; no clear D. Trimming took 4 bases from V and 4 from J, leaving 9 bases between them. CDR1 SGHRS and CDR2 YFSETQ come from the germline V gene. This CDR3 comprises 13 residues. This CDR3 is CASSTGGGNTIYF. The CDR3 DNA reads as TGCGCCAGCAGCACTGGTGGGGGAAACACCATATATTTT.

The V call is TRBV10-3, the J call TRBJ2-3; the match to TRBD2 covers 10 bases. CDR3 length: 16 amino acids. The V gene's germline CDR1 is ENHRY and CDR2 SYGVKD. The V gene end was trimmed by 3 bases and the J gene end by 1 base; junction bases not matched to a gene: 4. For the CDR3, the DNA is TGTGCCATCAGTGACGGTCTAGCGGGGGGCACAGATACGCAGTATTTT. Its translation is CAISDGLAGGTDTQYF.

This chain uses TRBV28 with TRBJ2-7; tentatively, D is TRBD2 (5 bases). The J call may not be correct, given that the DNA end is closer to TRBJ2-5. The CDR3 has 15 residues. Germline values: CDR1 MDHEN, CDR2 SYDVKM. The CDR3 region has the DNA TGTGCCAGCAATCCCCCCCAGCGGCAGCAAGAGACCCAGTACTTC. Its translation: CASNPPQRQQETQYF.

This clonotype was seen a few times. The gene calls are TRBV20-1 and TRBJ1-1; no clear D gene. Germline V gene lookup returns CDR1 DFQATT and CDR2 SNEGSKA (reference sequence). The V gene lost 6 bases and the J gene lost 0 bases, with 11 bases spanning the gap. This CDR3 comprises 13 residues. CDR3 DNA: TGCAGTGCGCAGACTCCTGTGAACACTGAAGCTTTCTTT. This codes for CSAQTPVNTEAFF.

This clonotype has a handful of counts. The V gene is TRBV10-2, the J gene TRBJ2-1, with 10 bases aligning to TRBD2. The germline V gene has CDR1 WSHSY and CDR2 SAAADI. This CDR3 is built from 14 residues. V lost 10 bases, J lost 10 bases, and 13 bases stayed unmatched. For the CDR3, the DNA is TGCGCCACCACACTAGCGGGGCACGCCAACGAGCAGTTCTTC. It specifies CATTLAGHANEQFF.

A few counts support this clonotype. The V and J genes are TRBV20-1 and TRBJ2-3, with 9 nucleotides matching TRBD2. The CDR3 has 16 amino acids. V lost 0 bases, J lost 6 bases, and 10 bases stayed unmatched. Germline CDR1 is DFQATT and CDR2 is SNEGSKA (reference sequence). The CDR3 sequence: CSARDSGGPSVDTQYF. In DNA form, the CDR3 reads TGCAGTGCTAGAGATAGCGGGGGCCCATCCGTGGATACGCAGTATTTT.

The rearrangement links TRBV7-6 to TRBJ2-1; a possible D gene is TRBD1 (6 bases). Matching the DNA end better, TRBJ2-7 makes the J call doubtful. The CDR3 contains 16 residues. Per the germline V gene, CDR1 is SGHVS and CDR2 is FNYEAQ. The chain's CDR3 is CASSLEEWDTLGEQYF. The CDR3 DNA follows: TGTGCCAGCAGCTTAGAGGAGTGGGACACCTTAGGCGAGCAGTACTTC.

This chain connects TRBV28 to TRBJ1-2; D perhaps matches TRBD1 (6 bases). V was pared by 5 bases and J by 4 bases, with 20 bases between. The CDR3 covers 16 residues. Germline CDR1 and CDR2: MDHEN and SYDVKM. CDR3 protein: CASSPLGGVTGYGYTF. CDR3 DNA: TGTGCCAGCAGTCCGTTAGGGGGTGTTACGGGCTATGGCTACACCTTC.

Details on this clonotype: A much larger clone lies one base from this, so it may be a read error. In DNA, the CDR3 is TGCGTCAGCAGCCAACAGACTAGCGGGGGTTACAATGAGCAGTTCTTC. It encodes CVSSQQTSGGYNEQFF. The chain is built from TRBV4-3 and TRBJ2-1; TRBD2 aligns across 12 bases. This CDR3 has 16 amino acids. CDR1 and CDR2 from the germline V gene are LGHNA and YSLEER.

The chain uses TRBV21-1 and TRBJ2-1; TRBD2 is the table's D call and was not checked against the DNA. TRBV21-1 is a known pseudogene. The CDR3 spans 18 residues. The CDR3 sequence is CASSKGLLLAGVWDEQFF. CDR3 nucleotides: TGTGCCAGCAGCAAGGGACTACTCCTAGCGGGAGTTTGGGATGAGCAGTTCTTC.

V gene TRBV12-3 or TRBV12-4 combines with J gene TRBJ1-3; D gene uncertain. The CDR3 runs 15 residues. V lost 6 bases to trimming and J lost 0 bases, with 12 bases between them. In nucleotides, the CDR3 is TGTGCCAGCAGGACAACTGCGAGCTCTGGAAACACCATATATTTT. Translating gives CASRTTASSGNTIYF.

This chain's CDR3 is CASSQGQGTAISEKLFF. The DNA of the CDR3 is TGTGCCAGCAGCCAGGGACAGGGGACGGCGATTAGTGAAAAACTGTTTTTT. The gene calls are TRBV7-9 and TRBJ1-4, with 10 bases identical to TRBD1. The CDR3 spans 17 residues. Germline-derived CDR1 and CDR2 are SEHNR and FQNEAQ (reference sequence). V lost 5 bases to trimming and J lost 7 bases; unmatched junction nucleotides: 13.

This clonotype has just a few counts. The rearrangement links TRBV9 to TRBJ1-6; 7 bases line up with TRBD1. The J segment lost 6 bases and the V segment lost 3 bases, leaving 6 bases of the junction unmatched. Germline loops: CDR1 SGDLS, CDR2 YYNGEE. The CDR3 sequence is 15 residues long. The CDR3 DNA sequence: TGTGCCAGCAGCGGACAGGGTAGGGGTAATTCACCCCTCCACTTT. Residues: CASSGQGRGNSPLHF.